The 4 T cell receptor beta chains presented below share a single source sample, sequenced in a study of CD8+ T cells in alopecia areata. The authors extracted RNA and reverse transcribed it into cDNA as the sequencing template. Measured with immunoSEQ multiplex PCR; TCRdb has only the in-frame clones, and not every one. The table shows fewer than 40,000 clones, with 55% occurring only once. The source material was NKG2D-high CD8+ T cells sorted from blood. The origin of the receptors is a human donor with alopecia areata.

The CDR3 is CASSLAILTGELFF. CDR3 sequence (DNA): TGTGCCAGCAGCTTGGCCATCCTGACCGGGGAGCTGTTTTTT. J is TRBJ2-2 and V is TRBV5-6, with D uncertain. Deletions cut 0 bases from V and 5 bases from J, with 8 bases between. This CDR3 spans 14 amino acids. Germline-derived CDR1 and CDR2 are SGHDT and YYEEEE. The complete variable domain, with remaining parts taken from reference TRBV5-6 and TRBJ2-2, reads DAGVTQSPTHLIKTRGQQVTLRCSPKSGHDTVSWYQQALGQGPQFIFQYYEEEERQRGNFPDRFSGHQFPNYSSELNVNALLLGDSALYLCASSLAILTGELFFGEGSRLTVL.

The CDR3 reads CASACRNEQFF. The CDR3 DNA reads as TGTGCCAGTGCTTGTCGGAATGAGCAGTTCTTC. The rearrangement links TRBV9 to TRBJ2-1; no clear D. This CDR3 spans 11 amino acids. Germline CDR1 reads SGDLS; CDR2 reads YYNGEE. V was shortened by 8 bases and J by 7 bases, with 10 bases between the two germline ends.

The V and J genes are TRBV4-3 and TRBJ1-2; D is unresolved. The germline gives CDR1 LGHNA, CDR2 YSLEER. This CDR3 has 15 residues. Trimming pared 3 bases from V and 4 bases from J, leaving 15 bases between. The CDR3 coding sequence is TGCGCCAGCAGCCAGGGAGGCTGGGATACCTATGGCTACACCTTC. Its protein product is CASSQGGWDTYGYTF.

The rearrangement links TRBV7-9 to TRBJ2-1; D is unclear. The V gene's germline CDR1 is SEHNR and CDR2 FQNEAQ (reference sequence). The length of the CDR3 is 14 residues. Trimming removed 5 bases from V and 8 bases from J, with 16 bases in between. The CDR3 DNA sequence: TGTGCCAGCAGCCCCTCCGTCGGTGTGGATGAGCAGTTCTTC. This gives the protein CASSPSVGVDEQFF. The variable domain in full, completed from reference TRBV7-9 and TRBJ2-1, reads DTGVSQNPRHKITKRGQNVTFRCDPISEHNRLYWYRQTLGQGPEFLTYFQNEAQLEKSRLLSDRFSAERPKGSFSTLEIQRTEQGDSAMYLCASSPSVGVDEQFFGPGTRLTVL.